Below, 14 T cell receptor beta chains from the same sample are listed, as sequenced in a study of T-cell reconstitution after alpha-beta-depleted transplantation in children. The TCRbeta library incorporated unique molecular identifiers. From the PCR reads, TCRdb called clonotypes with MiXCR, one entry per CDR3 protein. The sample lists about 580,000 distinct CDR3 sequences; approximately 30% were seen once. Source: PBMCs, taken before TCRalphabeta/CD19-depleted stem cell transplant. All receptors derive from a boy under three years old with Wiskott-Aldrich syndrome, due to receive a stem cell transplant.

This clonotype was picked up a small number of times. This chain joins TRBV5-1 and TRBJ2-3; 7 bases line up with TRBD1. The V gene end was trimmed by 0 bases and the J gene end by 3 bases; junction bases not matched to a gene: 10. From germline, CDR1 is SGHRS and CDR2 YFSETQ. CDR3 length: 17 amino acids. Here the CDR3 DNA reads TGCGCCAGCAGCTTGGTGGTACAGGGGATGGGTACAGATACGCAGTATTTT. It specifies CASSLVVQGMGTDTQYF.

The chain combines TRBV2 with TRBJ2-5; D is uncertain. CDR1 and CDR2 from the germline V gene are SNHLY and FYNNEI. The CDR3 is 13 amino acids. V was cut by 5 bases and J by 5 bases, with 12 bases left in between. The CDR3 is CASSSPLGETQYF. In DNA, the CDR3 is TGTGCCAGCAGTAGTCCCCTGGGTGAGACCCAGTACTTC.

This clonotype occurred a few times. J is TRBJ1-1 and V is TRBV30; 8 nucleotides match TRBD1. Per the germline V gene, CDR1 is GTSNPN and CDR2 is SVGIG (reference sequence). There are 13 residues in the CDR3. This CDR3 is CASRQGLKTEAFF. The CDR3 DNA is TGTGCGTCGAGACAGGGGCTTAAGACTGAAGCTTTCTTT.

In nucleotides, the CDR3 is TGTGCCAGCAGCTCCTCCGACAGGGGGCAGTTCTTC. This translates into CASSSSDRGQFF. The gene calls are TRBV12-3 or TRBV12-4 and TRBJ2-1, with 8 nucleotides matching TRBD1. V was clipped by 6 bases and J by 12 bases; unmatched bases: 7. CDR3 length: 12 amino acids.

This clonotype was observed a handful of times. The CDR3 coding sequence is TGCAGTGCTGGCGAAGACAGGACGTACTACGAGCAGTACTTC. Translation gives CSAGEDRTYYEQYF. The chain recombines TRBV20-1 with TRBJ2-7, with a tentative D call TRBD1 (6 bases). Trimming left V 5 bases short and J 3 bases short, with 17 bases between. There are 14 residues in the CDR3. The germline gives CDR1 DFQATT, CDR2 SNEGSKA (reference sequence).

Only one count was recorded for this clonotype. The genes are TRBV20-1 and TRBJ2-7, with TRBD1 identical over 9 bases. The CDR3 consists of 17 residues. Per germline, CDR1 DFQATT and CDR2 SNEGSKA (reference sequence). J gave up 5 bases and V 7 bases, and 21 bases lay outside the gene matches. DNA for the CDR3: TGCAGTGTTAAGTCGAGACAGGGGGTTTTTGGCAGCCACGAGCAGTACTTC. Translated: CSVKSRQGVFGSHEQYF.

This clonotype was detected a few times. The chain couples TRBV24-1 to TRBJ2-2; D not certain. Germline V gives CDR1 KGHDR, CDR2 SFDVKD. Trimming removed 1 base from V and 1 base from J, with 9 bases in between. The CDR3 runs to 16 residues. The CDR3 here is CATSDFGNVNTGELFF. CDR3 bases: TGTGCCACCAGTGATTTTGGGAATGTGAACACCGGGGAGCTGTTTTTT.

This clonotype was counted only a few times. J is TRBJ2-1 and V is TRBV5-1; D possibly corresponds to TRBD2 (5 bases). The CDR3 spans 14 residues. V lost 3 bases and J lost 5, with 12 bases in between. CDR1 is SGHRS and CDR2 is YFSETQ in the germline V gene. CDR3 in amino acids: CASSSILGDNEQFF. CDR3 nucleotides: TGCGCCAGCAGCTCAATACTAGGCGACAATGAGCAGTTCTTC.

This clonotype was seen a handful of times. In nucleotides, the CDR3 is TGCAGTGCTAGGCAAGCGGGAGCGGTCGGGGAGCTGTTTTTT. Its protein is CSARQAGAVGELFF. The chain is built from TRBV20-1 and TRBJ2-2; TRBD2 aligns across 8 bases. In germline, CDR1 is DFQATT, CDR2 SNEGSKA (reference sequence). Unmatched junction bases numbered 7, after V lost 3 bases and J lost 7 bases. The CDR3 contains 14 residues.

The chain has TRBV20-1 and TRBJ2-5; either TRBD1 or TRBD2 may supply D (5 bases each). Germline CDR1 reads DFQATT; CDR2 reads SNEGSKA (reference sequence). The CDR3 has 12 amino acids. V was clipped by 3 bases and J by 5 bases, with 10 bases between them. CDR3 DNA sequence: TGCAGTGCTAGTTTCGGGACGGAGACCCAGTACTTC. Protein sequence: CSASFGTETQYF.

This chain joins TRBV5-1 and TRBJ1-1; TRBD1 might be the D (5 bases). Germline V CDR1 and CDR2: SGHRS, YFSETQ. Deletions cut 5 bases from V and 1 base from J, with 9 bases between. CDR3 length equals 13 residues. CDR3 protein: CASSEGQNTEAFF. The DNA for the CDR3 is TGCGCCAGCAGTGAGGGGCAGAACACTGAAGCTTTCTTT.

This chain connects TRBV6-1 to TRBJ1-1; D is unresolved. V lost 4 bases to trimming and J lost 0 bases, with 6 bases between them. The CDR3 is made up of 13 amino acids. CDR1 MNHNS and CDR2 SASEGT come from the germline V gene. CDR3 coding DNA: TGTGCCAGCAGTGTCAAGCTGAACACTGAAGCTTTCTTT. Translated, it gives CASSVKLNTEAFF.

This clonotype is a singleton in its sample. The V call is TRBV3-1, the J call TRBJ2-7, with D maybe TRBD1 (6 bases). This CDR3 spans 15 amino acids. The V end lost 1 base, the J end lost 6 bases, and 16 bases lay between the germline ends. Germline V CDR1 and CDR2: LGHDT, YNNKEL (reference sequence). The CDR3 DNA is TGTGCCAGCAGCCAAGGGCTGACAGGAGTTGGCGAGCAGTACTTC. Translation: CASSQGLTGVGEQYF.

This clonotype was seen a few times. The chain has TRBV7-8 and TRBJ2-1; D is perhaps TRBD1 or TRBD2 (5 bases each). V lost 1 base to trimming and J lost 5 bases, with 15 bases between them. The V gene's germline CDR1 is SGHVS and CDR2 FQNEAQ. The CDR3 runs to 16 residues. CDR3 loop: CASSLVGRGAHNEQFF. CDR3 nucleotide sequence: TGTGCCAGCAGCTTAGTCGGAAGAGGGGCCCACAATGAGCAGTTCTTC.